Listed below are T cell receptor beta chains from one sample, sequenced in a study of blood T cell repertoires in COVID-19. Sequenced by immunoSEQ multiplex PCR; TCRdb stores in-frame clones only, minus some. The sample consists of 200,000 or so clones, about four fifths of them appearing once. Sequenced: PBMCs or T cells enriched from blood (not recorded which). Every receptor here comes from a woman aged 40-49 years with acute COVID-19. Both conserved end residues are part of each CDR3. Fields, in order: J gene, V gene, D gene, CDR3 length, clone size, CDR3 protein, CDR3 DNA. D genes are given only for firm matches. Only part of the rows carry a size: once, few, many, or a class if the clone is expanded.

>TRBJ2-1|TRBV27|.|12|.
CASSLVGGEQFF
TGTGCCAGCAGCCTGGTAGGGGGAGAGCAGTTCTTC
>TRBJ1-2|TRBV19|.|14|.
CASSIDRGTYGYTF
TGTGCCAGTAGTATTGATCGGGGGACCTATGGCTACACCTTC
>TRBJ1-6|TRBV4-3|.|14|.
CASSQDRGGGALHF
TGCGCCAGCAGCCAAGACCGGGGTGGAGGGGCCCTCCACTTT
>TRBJ2-3|TRBV9|.|14|many
CASSVTGNADTQYF
TGTGCCAGCAGCGTAACAGGGAACGCAGATACGCAGTATTTT
>TRBJ2-5|TRBV25-1|TRBD1|15|.
CASSEPRGQGETQYF
TGTGCCAGCAGTGAGCCCCGAGGACAGGGCGAGACCCAGTACTTC
>TRBJ1-4|TRBV5-5|.|15|.
CASSFPETRNEKLFF
TGTGCCAGCAGCTTTCCAGAGACTCGTAATGAAAAACTGTTTTTT
>TRBJ2-7|TRBV4-2|TRBD2|16|.
CASSRIGAGEGYEQYF
TGTGCCAGCAGCCGAATCGGAGCGGGAGAGGGGTACGAGCAGTACTTC
>TRBJ2-2|TRBV19|.|15|.
CASRDGQGLTGELFF
TGTGCCAGTAGGGATGGGCAGGGGCTCACCGGGGAGCTGTTTTTT
>TRBJ1-1|TRBV28|.|13|.
CASSLTPNTEAFF
TGTGCCAGCAGTTTGACTCCGAACACTGAAGCTTTCTTT
>TRBJ1-2|TRBV3-1/TRBV3-2|.|15|.
CASSQRTYTDYGYTF
TGTGCCAGCAGCCAACGGACATACACGGACTATGGCTACACCTTC
>TRBJ1-2|TRBV10-1|.|13|.
CASSETGSYGYTF
TGCGCCAGCAGCGAGACAGGTTCCTATGGCTACACCTTC
>TRBJ2-1|TRBV21-1|.|14|.
CASTAGQVYNEQFF
TGTGCCAGCACTGCGGGACAGGTTTACAATGAGCAGTTCTTC
>TRBJ2-1|TRBV12-5|TRBD2|17|.
CASGLSTSGRVNNEQFF
TGTGCTAGTGGTTTGTCCACTAGCGGGAGAGTCAACAATGAGCAGTTCTTC
>TRBJ1-5|TRBV18|TRBD1|14|few
CASSQRTGDGPQHF
TGTGCCAGCTCCCAACGGACAGGGGACGGGCCCCAGCATTTT
>TRBJ2-5|TRBV3-1/TRBV3-2|TRBD1|15|.
CASSHRQGVRETQYF
TGTGCCAGCAGCCATCGACAGGGAGTGAGGGAGACCCAGTACTTC
>TRBJ1-6|TRBV30|TRBD1|14|few
CAWSADRGNSPLHF
TGTGCCTGGAGCGCGGACAGGGGCAATTCACCCCTCCACTTT
>TRBJ2-1|TRBV30|.|13|.
CAWTELAYNEQFF
TGTGCCTGGACGGAACTAGCCTACAATGAGCAGTTCTTC
>TRBJ2-7|TRBV2|TRBD2|16|medium-sized
CASSPGVAGVTYEQYF
TGTGCCAGCAGCCCTGGGGTAGCGGGAGTCACCTACGAGCAGTACTTC